This passage covers 5 T cell receptor beta chains from one sample sequenced in a study of human T cells and chemical hapten exposure. TCRdb re-called the RACE reads through MiXCR, storing one row per CDR3 protein. The repertoire holds roughly 140,000 distinct CDR3 sequences, with over 9.5% as singletons. Time point specified: patch test 2, 6 weeks after DPC sensitization. Treatment indicated: therapeutic diphenylcyclopropenone sensitization with weekly scalp DPC. The sequencing used whole blood, collected in connection with sensitization to the hapten diphenylcyclopropenone (DPC). These receptors were obtained from a woman between 45 and 60 years old with alopecia areata. Some clones in this sample may be carry-over from other donors' samples.

This clonotype was observed many times. The chain recombines TRBV3-1 with TRBJ2-1, with 14 bases fitting TRBD2. Germline V lookup: CDR1 LGHDT, CDR2 YNNKEL (reference sequence). Trimming at V came to 4 bases and at J to 8 bases, leaving 7 bases not matched to a gene. This CDR3 spans 16 amino acids. CDR3 residues: CASSPGLAGVRDEQFF. CDR3 nucleotide sequence: TGTGCCAGCAGCCCGGGACTAGCGGGAGTGCGCGATGAGCAGTTCTTC.

In its sample, this clonotype was seen a few times. CDR3 sequence: CSVEPGLGGEQYF. The CDR3 nucleotides read TGCAGCGTTGAACCCGGACTAGGAGGCGAGCAGTACTTC. This chain links TRBV29-1 with TRBJ2-7; 7 bases line up with TRBD2. Germline assignment: CDR1 SQVTM and CDR2 ANQGSEA. V shed 2 bases, J shed 6 bases, and the junction held 7 bases outside the gene matches. The CDR3 covers 13 residues.

Concerning this clonotype itself: At one end, the junction sequence differs from germline, possibly due to a read error. The rearrangement links TRBV7-9 to TRBJ1-5, with TRBD1 matching 8 bases. The CDR3 length is 15 residues. CDR1 and CDR2 (germline): SEHNR, FQNEAQ (reference sequence). CDR3 residues: CASSFDRGSHQPQHF. The CDR3 DNA reads TGTGCCAGCAGTTTCGACAGGGGTAGCCATCAGCCCCAGCATTTT.

This CDR3 reads CASSLEPGVGTQYF. DNA for the CDR3: TGTGCCAGCAGCTTGGAGCCTGGAGTAGGGACCCAGTACTTC. V gene TRBV5-5 combines with J gene TRBJ2-5, with unresolved D. Germline assignment: CDR1 SGHKS and CDR2 YYEKEE (reference sequence). The CDR3 loop spans 14 amino acids. V gave up 0 bases and J gave up 7 bases, with 13 bases separating them. The full variable domain, its missing parts supplied by reference TRBV5-5 and TRBJ2-5, is DAGVTQSPTHLIKTRGQQVTLRCSPISGHKSVSWYQQVLGQGPQFIFQYYEKEERGRGNFPDRFSARQFPNYSSELNVNALLLGDSALYLCASSLEPGVGTQYFGPGTRLLVL.

In this sample, this clonotype turned up many times. Written as DNA, the CDR3 is TGCGCCAGCAGCTCGGCCAACTACAGGGCGGGGGAGCTGTTTTTT. It codes for CASSSANYRAGELFF. The chain uses TRBV5-1 and TRBJ2-2, with TRBD1 as a possible D gene (6 bases). Germline CDR1 and CDR2: SGHRS and YFSETQ. The CDR3 length is 15 residues. Trimming left V 3 bases short and J 8 bases short, with 17 bases between.